The 10 T cell receptor beta chains presented below share a single source sample, sequenced in a study of shared clonotypes between healthy human individuals. Sequenced by immunoSEQ multiplex PCR; TCRdb stores in-frame clones only, minus some. The data hold 2 million to 3 million clones, with roughly 93% observed a single time. The sample consisted of naive CD4+ T cells from PBMCs. The subset was: CD45RA+ positively selected. Source of these receptors: a young man in good health. Some clones in this sample may be carry-over from other donors' samples.

The J gene is TRBJ2-7, the V gene TRBV27; TRBD2 is a possible D gene (6 bases). Trimming stripped 5 bases from V and 6 bases from J, with 20 bases between. Germline V gives CDR1 MNHEY, CDR2 SMNVEV (reference sequence). The length of the CDR3 is 15 residues. As DNA, the CDR3 is TGTGCCAGCAGTCGCGGAGGGTTAGGGACTGGCGAGCAGTACTTC. Encoded protein: CASSRGGLGTGEQYF.

J is TRBJ2-5 and V is TRBV5-4, with D perhaps matching TRBD1 (5 bases). The CDR3 spans 15 residues. With 5 bases removed from V and 5 bases from J, the gap between germline ends came to 19 bases. CDR1 is SGHNT, CDR2 YYREEE, per germline (reference sequence). CDR3 loop: CASSSPRESWETQYF. Here the CDR3 DNA reads TGTGCCAGCAGTTCCCCCAGGGAAAGTTGGGAGACCCAGTACTTC.

The V gene is TRBV18, the J gene TRBJ1-4; no reliable D call. The germline gives CDR1 KGHSH, CDR2 LQKENI. The CDR3 contains 15 residues. V gave up 5 bases and J gave up 0 bases, with 10 bases separating them. Here the CDR3 reads CASSKNGATNEKLFF. The CDR3 nucleotides are TGTGCCAGCTCAAAAAACGGTGCAACTAATGAAAAACTGTTTTTT.

The chain joins TRBV18 to TRBJ1-1, with D perhaps matching TRBD1 (5 bases). The CDR3 length is 14 residues. The V and J ends lost 5 bases and 4 bases respectively, with 14 bases between them. CDR1 and CDR2 from the germline V gene are KGHSH and LQKENI. This chain's CDR3 is CASSSSTGVTEAFF. Here the CDR3 DNA reads TGTGCCAGCTCATCGTCAACAGGTGTCACTGAAGCTTTCTTT.

The chain carries TRBV6-1 and TRBJ2-1, with TRBD2 as a possible D gene (6 bases). V lost 2 bases and J 9 bases, leaving 14 bases between the germline ends. Germline CDR1 reads MNHNS; CDR2 reads SASEGT. The CDR3 length is 14 residues. This CDR3 is CASSEMWQGGEQFF. CDR3 nucleotides: TGTGCCAGCAGTGAAATGTGGCAGGGAGGTGAGCAGTTCTTC.

The rearrangement uses TRBV11-2 and TRBJ2-7; 10 bases agree with TRBD1. Trimming at V came to 7 bases and at J to 2 bases, leaving 5 bases not matched to a gene. CDR3 length equals 14 residues. Germline V gene lookup returns CDR1 SGHAT and CDR2 FQNNGV. The CDR3: CASTPGQGPYEQYF. In DNA, the CDR3 is TGTGCCAGCACCCCGGGACAGGGGCCCTACGAGCAGTACTTC.

The V gene is TRBV19, the J gene TRBJ1-5, with TRBD1 matching over 10 bases. CDR3 size: 18 residues. The ends lost 5 bases at V and 4 bases at J; junction bases unmatched: 14. Germline V lookup: CDR1 LNHDA, CDR2 SQIVND (reference sequence). The CDR3 DNA is TGTGCCAGTAGTGCACTACCACCGGGACAGGGGTTAAATCAGCCCCAGCATTTT. Its protein product is CASSALPPGQGLNQPQHF.

The chain employs TRBV19 and TRBJ1-2; D call uncertain. The CDR3 extends over 12 amino acids. V was trimmed by 5 bases and J by 14 bases, leaving 18 bases between them. Germline CDR1 reads LNHDA; CDR2 reads SQIVND (reference sequence). As DNA, the CDR3 is TGTGCCAGTAGTTCCGGGCCCCGCGGCGGTACCTTC. As protein: CASSSGPRGGTF. The whole variable domain, filled in from reference TRBV19 and TRBJ1-2, reads DGGITQSPKYLFRKEGQNVTLSCEQNLNHDAMYWYRQDPGQGLRLIYYSQIVNDFQKGDIAEGYSVSREKKESFPLTVTSAQKNPTAFYLCASSSGPRGGTFGSGTRLTVV.

The V and J genes are TRBV28 and TRBJ1-5, with D tentatively TRBD1 (6 bases). The CDR3 is 13 residues long. Trimming pared 6 bases from V and 6 bases from J, leaving 12 bases between. CDR1 and CDR2 (germline): MDHEN, SYDVKM. CDR3 in amino acids: CASRYREGQPQHF. For the CDR3, the DNA is TGTGCCAGCAGGTACAGGGAAGGTCAGCCCCAGCATTTT. Together with reference TRBV28 and TRBJ1-5, the CDR3 gives the full variable domain: DVKVTQSSRYLVKRTGEKVFLECVQDMDHENMFWYRQDPGLGLRLIYFSYDVKMKEKGDIPEGYSVSREKKERFSLILESASTNQTSMYLCASRYREGQPQHFGDGTRLSIL.

As regards this clone: Different DNA sequences within this sample yield the same CDR3. The chain combines TRBV6-1 with TRBJ1-2; D may be TRBD1 (5 bases). V was trimmed by 2 bases and J by 0 bases, leaving 7 bases between them. Germline values: CDR1 MNHNS, CDR2 SASEGT. The CDR3 spans 14 residues. CDR3 nucleotides: TGTGCCAGCAGTGAACAGGGCGCTAACTATGGCTACACCTTC. It specifies CASSEQGANYGYTF.